This T cell receptor beta chain is drawn from a study of T cells in Graves' hyperthyroidism and ophthalmopathy. Study background: Pretreatment peripheral blood was obtained at initial diagnosis. Overall study findings and caveats: Within blood appeared most thyroid clonotypes that had expanded above 0.001. Ophthalmopathy was model-predicted a median about six months pre-onset.

Comment on this clonotype: Its antigen is unknown.

TCR beta CDR3 regions were amplified from RNA transcripts. Carried out on the TCR CDR3, a first-round RT-PCR used the HTBI primer set. TCRdb re-analysed the multiplex PCR reads in MiXCR, keeping a single row per CDR3 protein. The top ten hold 7.9% of the sample, which has around 300,000 distinct CDR3 sequences, about an eighth seen once. The sequence came from a middle-aged woman with Graves' hyperthyroidism. The sequenced sample consisted of blood.

The CDR3 loop is CASQGAYQETQYF. In DNA, the CDR3 is TGTGCCAGTCAGGGGGCTTACCAAGAGACCCAGTACTTC. This chain joins TRBV6-2 or TRBV6-3 and TRBJ2-5; 8 nucleotides agree with TRBD1. Per the germline V gene, CDR1 is MNHEY and CDR2 is SVGEGT. This CDR3 region has 13 residues. The junction had 3 bases not matched to a gene; V was cut back by 9 bases and J by 0 bases.